This TCR beta chain came from a study of T cells expressing NK-cell markers. Study-level background: Repertoires of TCR beta were obtained from T cells sorted as CD3+CD56+NKG2C+, CD3+CD56+NKG2C- and CD3+CD56-NKG2C+.

This CDR3 has 13 residues. From germline, CDR1 is WSHSY and CDR2 SAAADI. As to this clonotype: What it recognizes is unknown.

Study-level results: These clonotypes also led the CD3+CD56-NKG2C+ fraction in several donors. Dominant NKG2C+ clonotypes accounted for roughly 1.0-7.5% of CD8+ T cells in six or seven donors.

UMIs were included in TCR beta cDNA generated by 5'RACE template switching. From the 5' RACE reads, TCRdb lists one entry per CDR3 protein and no DNA. This repertoire includes 150,000 or so distinct CDR3 sequences. The sequence was obtained from a woman between 45 and 65 years old in good health. Input material: blood T cells: a sorted CD56 or NKG2C T cell subset, CD4+ or CD8+ T cells, or bulk PBMC T cells (not recorded which). The V and J genes are TRBV10-2 and TRBJ1-5; TCRdb designates TRBD1, a call that cannot be tested without DNA. The CDR3 here is CASSSQGRQPQHF.